This passage covers 4 T cell receptor beta chains from one sample sequenced in a study of blood T cell repertoires in COVID-19. Assay: immunoSEQ multiplex PCR; the TCRdb copy retains only in-frame clones and omits some. The repertoire includes roughly 110,000 clones, approximately 81% of them detected once, and about 3.6% sits in the top ten. The sample was peripheral blood. These receptors were obtained from a man aged 35 to 55 with acute or convalescent COVID-19.

CDR3 in DNA: TGCGCCAGCAGCCATTCCGGGGGGATCGCTGAAGCTTTCTTT. Residues: CASSHSGGIAEAFF. The J gene is TRBJ1-1, the V gene TRBV4-1; possible D gene TRBD1, 5 bases. This CDR3 is built from 14 residues. The germline V gene has CDR1 MGHRA and CDR2 YSYEKL. Trimming cost V 3 bases and J 6 bases, with 14 bases left between them.

The chain recombines TRBV9 with TRBJ2-7; the D gene is possibly TRBD2 (6 bases). The CDR3 runs to 16 residues. V lost 3 bases, J lost 3 bases, and 19 bases lay in between. Per germline, CDR1 SGDLS and CDR2 YYNGEE. CDR3 DNA: TGTGCCAGCAGCGCCTCCGGGGCTACAGCGGGCTACGAGCAGTACTTC. This codes for CASSASGATAGYEQYF.

The table lists this clone with a few counts. The genes are TRBV24-1 and TRBJ1-4; 7 bases match TRBD1. V lost 3 bases to trimming and J lost 7 bases; unmatched junction nucleotides: 4. Per germline, CDR1 KGHDR and CDR2 SFDVKD. This CDR3 has 14 residues. CDR3 in amino acids: CATSDTGQSEKLFF. The CDR3, as DNA: TGTGCCACCAGTGATACGGGACAGTCTGAAAAACTGTTTTTT.

The J gene is TRBJ1-2, the V gene TRBV6-6; unclear D gene. Germline V gene data show CDR1 as MNHNY and CDR2 as SVGAGI (reference sequence). The CDR3 covers 16 residues. V lost 1 base and J 8 bases, leaving 20 bases between the germline ends. CDR3: CASSYWRAEALSGYTF. CDR3 bases: TGTGCCAGCAGTTACTGGAGGGCGGAAGCCCTATCGGGCTACACCTTC.